This TCR beta chain was documented in a study of cytomegalovirus exposure and HLA in healthy donors. Only one count was recorded for this clone. The germline CDR1 and CDR2 sequences are SGHVS and FNYEAQ. Trimming cost V 0 bases and J 5 bases, with 10 bases left between them. There are 15 residues in the CDR3. This PCR relied on a set of 60 Vbeta primers and 13 Jbeta primers. The table came from immunoSEQ multiplex PCR; TCRdb's copy has only in-frame clones and leaves some out. The sample shows approximately 60,000 clones, about 80% of them seen only once. Sequenced: PBMCs. The chain recombines TRBV7-6 with TRBJ2-2; D may be TRBD1 (5 bases). The receptor's source is a middle-aged man in good health and CMV-seronegative. CDR3 residues: CASSLARADTGELFF. CDR3 nucleotides: TGTGCCAGCAGCTTAGCCAGGGCCGATACCGGGGAGCTGTTTTTT. Full variable domain (remainder filled in from reference TRBV7-6 and TRBJ2-2): GAGVSQSPRYKVTKRGQDVALRCDPISGHVSLYWYRQALGQGPEFLTYFNYEAQQDKSGLPNDRFSAERPEGSISTLTIQRTEQRDSAMYRCASSLARADTGELFFGEGSRLTVL.